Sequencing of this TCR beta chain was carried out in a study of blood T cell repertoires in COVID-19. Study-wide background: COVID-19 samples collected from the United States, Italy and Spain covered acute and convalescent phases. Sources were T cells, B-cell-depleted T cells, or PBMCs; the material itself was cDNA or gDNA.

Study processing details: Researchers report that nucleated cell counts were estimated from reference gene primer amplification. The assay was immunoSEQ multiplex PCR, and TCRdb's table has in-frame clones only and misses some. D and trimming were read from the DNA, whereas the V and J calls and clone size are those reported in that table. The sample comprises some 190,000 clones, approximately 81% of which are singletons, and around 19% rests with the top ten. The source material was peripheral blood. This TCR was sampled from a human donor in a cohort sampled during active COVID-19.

The CDR3 coding sequence is TGTGCCACCAGAGCGGGGGGGGACACAGATACGCAGTATTTT. Translated: CATRAGGDTDTQYF. The chain has TRBV24-1 and TRBJ2-3; TRBD2 matches 10 bases. V gave up 7 bases and J gave up 2 bases; unmatched junction bases: 2. The CDR3 has 14 residues. Germline values: CDR1 KGHDR, CDR2 SFDVKD.